The present T cell receptor beta chain was sequenced within a study of cytomegalovirus exposure and HLA in healthy donors (TCRdb year 2017). Describing the broader study: In an earlier analysis of 587 of the donors, under 300 Gb of sequence data and 120 million or so unique TCR beta sequences from 150 million to 200 million T cells were reported. To predict cytomegalovirus infection status, the study combined high-throughput TCR immunosequencing, statistical association of individual TCRs with disease status, and machine learning. Typing coverage differed by locus: A, B, C, DRB1 and DQB1 were typed in roughly 629-630 donors, DQA1 in 522, DPA1 in around 600, and DPB1 in 400 to 480. An early release that covered about 600 HLA-typed donors contained around 300 gigabases of sequencing data and approximately 85 million unique TCR sequences. Among a few hundred genotyped donors of the cohort, an average of approximately 250,000 unique TCR beta nucleotide sequences were sequenced per donor, roughly 20% of them non-productive. Of the 398 genotyped donors, around 81% fell in the genetic ancestry cluster associated with self-reported Caucasian donors. The study profiled the T cell repertoires of fewer than 850 subjects by immunosequencing and related them to cytomegalovirus serostatus. All discovery cohort repertoires had been generated using a single sequencing platform. The study was designed to test whether signatures of past pathogen exposure could be identified by cataloging public T cell receptors. To study patterns of TCR occurrence, a later analysis re-analyzed previously published TCR beta repertoires from around 670 donors and added high-resolution HLA genotyping. Roughly 5 DR-DQ haplotypes were handled as single units for association and clustering, since linkage in the cohort was strong. A later genetic analysis used genome-wide SNP genotypes for about three fifths of the roughly 700 donors, treating that subset as a discovery cohort. Besides the first cohort of around 700 subjects, a separate validation cohort made up of 120 different subjects was used. The later analysis used no new phenotypic data to find candidate immune exposures, relying instead on TCR beta sequences and their occurrence across donors. To decide whether each TCR beta V gene segment behaved as functional or pseudogenic, an earlier analysis of some 600 of the donors relied on high-throughput TCR beta sequencing. Donor age, sex, ethnicity and CMV serostatus were collected together with the repertoire data. HLA typing covered class I and class II loci at four-digit resolution. Overall results and qualifications from the work: In a later analysis, the rate of TCR association differed among HLA loci, with DRB1 alleles having the most associated TCRs and HLA-C alleles having the fewest. Several of the top co-occurrence clusters appeared to be linked to parvovirus B19, influenza, CMV and Epstein-Barr virus, according to a later analysis. The presence/absence analyses assumed that sequencing depth was roughly uniform across donors, and that assumption may not be true. A further reported finding was that TCR beta sequences accurately predicted the HLA-A and HLA-B alleles for most subjects in the first cohort. Most CMV-associated TCR beta chains appeared to be HLA-restricted in a later analysis, and the HLA associations seemed to be driven largely by CMV exposure. Compared with equally common non-associated chains, HLA-associated TCR beta chains in a later analysis were more clonally expanded and had lower generation probabilities. Because the 87-base-pair reads could not distinguish some IMGT-functional V segments, including TRBV6-2 and TRBV6-3, those segments were excluded. In vitro tests confirmed that three of the cytomegalovirus-associated TCR beta chains recognize cytomegalovirus antigens. HLA typing was unavailable for some donors at each locus, so association tests used only the typed subset. At a false discovery rate of 0.05, a later analysis linked around 15,000 TCR beta sequences to specific HLA alleles. A later genetic analysis associated a missense DCLRE1C variant with V-gene and J-gene trimming of TCR beta chains, and an independent cohort replicated the association. In this cohort, only TCR beta chains were sequenced, and detectable features were limited by the absence of alpha or paired-chain data. The authors suggested that the approach could potentially be generalized to other disease states and immunological phenotypes. Strong co-occurrence of HLA alleles, especially DR and DQ, made assigning TCR associations to individual alleles difficult. Broadly in line with IMGT annotations, most TCR beta V segments showed up in productive rearrangements about 87% or about 30% of the time in an earlier analysis of under 700 of the donors. Immune exposure information for the cohort was limited to CMV serostatus. The study listed 150 to 200 TCR beta chains as associated with cytomegalovirus. A group of highly shared sequence variants was considered likely to be a technical artifact of the sequencing pipeline. According to a later genetic analysis, donors in an Asian-associated ancestry cluster had fewer N-insertions in productive TCRs than the roughly 670-donor mean. Most TCR sequences were observed very rarely across donors, whereas some public TCRs were present in many individuals. Roughly 15 rarely observed V segments, including chromosome 9 orphons, were excluded from the earlier analysis of some 590 of the donors because counts were too low. In both the original and validation cohorts, the classifier was reported to diagnose cytomegalovirus status with high specificity and sensitivity. Linkage disequilibrium might explain the correlated functional status among segregating V segments, but an unknown experimental factor could not be ruled out.

To prepare the library, the immunoSEQ multiplex PCR assay was applied. A mixture of 60 forward primers for TCR Vbeta segments and 13 reverse primers for TCR Jbeta segments was used in the multiplex PCR. Amplification of the CDR3 region of rearranged TCR beta genes was performed with a multiplex PCR assay on genomic DNA. On the Illumina HiSeq System, the amplified TCR beta libraries were sequenced as 87-base-pair reads. The paper's processing steps were these. A later analysis tallied roughly 80 million unique TCR beta chains across the approximately 670 repertoires, and about 12 million of those chains were shared by two or more donors. A nearest-neighbor algorithm error-corrected the raw reads and collapsed the reads into unique sequences, merging closely related sequences to remove PCR and sequencing errors. Alignment of CDR3 sequences to IMGT reference sequences was used to assign V, D and J gene segments. For a sequence to be retained, at least a six-nucleotide match to both a V gene segment and a J gene segment was required. Rearrangements were called productive when the CDR3 lacked stop codons and stayed in frame with V and J; all others were non-productive. CDR3 was defined by IMGT convention, running from the second conserved V-encoded cysteine to the conserved J-encoded phenylalanine. The earlier analysis of roughly 590 of the donors excluded sequences that lacked an unambiguous match to a single V gene segment. An earlier analysis of 587 of the donors classified V segments as functional when productive rearrangements were above 56.7% and as segregating when the standard deviation between donors was above 5%. A statistical classification framework was developed to diagnose cytomegalovirus status using the catalog of TCR beta chain sequences. A later analysis assigned V and J genes by comparing TCR nucleotide sequences with IMGT/GENE-DB human TR gene sequences. In a later analysis, CDR3 sequences and most-parsimonious VDJ recombination scenarios were assigned using the TCRdist pipeline. In a later analysis, every TCR beta chain was defined by the combination of its CDR3 amino acid sequence and its V-gene family, and reads without a unique V-gene family were dropped. As a way to deal with suspected cross-contamination and a sequencing artifact, a later analysis dropped 450 to 600 nucleotide sequences that were highly shared and had low generation probability. For each public chain, a later analysis derived a clonal expansion index from normalized ranks of inferred template counts within each repertoire. In a later analysis, generation probabilities were computed using a VDJ recombination model fitted to out-of-frame rearrangements, and the results were checked against IGoR. A later analysis scored TCR-TCR, TCR-HLA and TCR-CMV co-occurrence with hypergeometric tests, applying a repertoire-size bias correction to TCR pairs. In a later analysis, false discovery rates were estimated by permuting HLA or CMV assignments 20 times. In a later analysis, co-occurring TCRs were grouped with DBSCAN, and TCRdist sequence similarity was added when clustering was performed within HLA-allele-positive subsets. Repertoires with fewer than 30,000 or more than 120,000 public chains, plus five repertoires with anomalous nucleotide sharing, were excluded from co-occurrence clustering. TCRdb took over this immuneACCESS table, retaining in-frame rearrangements with V and J assigned. Such tables are incomplete; in checked studies, under half of the missing clones stem from an unresolved V gene, and the remainder is unexplained. The DNA gave D and trimming, while V, J and clone size come from that table. This sample's table has entries for over 100,000 clones. The ten largest account for more than 1.5% of the sample.

Details on this clone: What antigen it recognizes has not been identified.

The CDR3 runs 12 residues from the cysteine to the phenylalanine. Only the CDR3 DNA stays, 36 bases, in frame from base 1. From the germline V gene (reference sequence), CDR1 is MNHNY and CDR2 is SVGAGI. V is pared back by 6 bases and J by 7 bases, with 12 bases lying between the germline termini. The cohort comprised fewer than 750 healthy bone marrow donors. All cohort members were sampled while nominally healthy, although unrecorded immune exposures were likely present. The donor tested CMV seropositive and was one of the 289 seropositive cohort members. Each donor provided a peripheral blood sample, and peripheral blood mononuclear cells were used for TCR beta sequencing. Genomic DNA extraction from the blood cell samples was performed with the Qiagen DNeasy Blood Extraction Kit.

The specimen sequenced was PBMCs. This chain is built from TRBV6-6 and TRBJ1-1; TRBD1 might be the D gene, on 5 matching bases. The source is a woman in her 40s in good health and CMV-seropositive. The CDR3 region has the sequence CASRRQTVEAFF. The nucleotide sequence is TGTGCCAGCAGGCGACAGACAGTTGAAGCTTTCTTT.